A selection of T cell receptor beta chains follows, all from one sample in a study of long-term antiretroviral therapy in people with HIV. Libraries were prepared by immunoSEQ multiplex PCR; TCRdb keeps only in-frame clonotypes and omits some of them. The sample lists more than 20,000 clones; 86% were seen once. Specimen: unsorted PBMCs, collected about 2.6 years after starting antiretroviral therapy. The receptors originated from a man aged 40-55 years with HIV. Each CDR3 is given with its conserved first and last residue. D genes are given only for firm matches. Expanded clones get a size class; other rows say once, few or many, or leave the size out.

-	TRBV7-9	TRBJ2-7	TRBD1	TGTGCCAGCACCTCTTGGACAGGAGGATACGAGCAGTACTTC	CASTSWTGGYEQYF
-	TRBV5-4	TRBJ2-2	TRBD1	TGTGCCAGCAGCCCCAGGACAGGGGTCACCGGGGAGCTGTTTTTT	CASSPRTGVTGELFF
once	TRBV29-1	TRBJ1-2	-	TGCAGCGTGAACGGAGCTAACTATGGCTACACCTTC	CSVNGANYGYTF
once	TRBV7-8	TRBJ2-1	TRBD2	TGTGCCAGCAGCTTAGGTCGGGGGGAGGGAAATGAGCAGTTCTTC	CASSLGRGEGNEQFF
-	TRBV18	TRBJ2-7	-	TGTGCCAGCTCACCACCACAGGGAGGAGGGGTCTCCTACGAGCAGTACTTC	CASSPPQGGGVSYEQYF
-	TRBV29-1	TRBJ2-3	TRBD2	TGCAGCGTTGGTGCGGGGGTAGGCACAGATACGCAGTATTTT	CSVGAGVGTDTQYF
-	TRBV28	TRBJ2-3	-	TGTGCCAGCAGTTTCGACCTGGGCAGCACAGATACGCAGTATTTT	CASSFDLGSTDTQYF
-	TRBV6-1	TRBJ1-2	-	TGTGCCAGCAGTGCCGAGGGGAACTATGGCTACACCTTC	CASSAEGNYGYTF
-	TRBV28	TRBJ1-2	-	TGTGCCAGCAGTTTACCCCCCGAAAACTATGGCTACACCTTC	CASSLPPENYGYTF
few	TRBV23-1	TRBJ1-5	TRBD1	TGCGCCAGCAGTGGGGGACAGAGTCAGCCCCAGCATTTT	CASSGGQSQPQHF
-	TRBV30	TRBJ1-4	TRBD1	TGTGCCTGGAGTAGGACAGGGGTTGGGGAAAAACTGTTTTTT	CAWSRTGVGEKLFF
-	TRBV19	TRBJ1-2	-	TGTGCCAGTAGTATAGAGGGGGCGCCCCGCGAGTACGGCTACACCTTC	CASSIEGAPREYGYTF
-	TRBV7-9	TRBJ1-1	TRBD1	TGTGCCAGCAGCTCACGGACAGGATTAACTGAAGCTTTCTTT	CASSSRTGLTEAFF
-	TRBV5-1	TRBJ2-2	-	TGCGCCAGCAGCTTCGTTATTGGCACCGGGGAGCTGTTTTTT	CASSFVIGTGELFF
-	TRBV10-2	TRBJ1-2	-	TGCGCCAGCAGTTACAGGGACGCCCGGGGCTACACCTTC	CASSYRDARGYTF
medium-sized	TRBV11-2	TRBJ1-3	-	TGTGCCAGCAGCTTAAGTTCGCAGGGCGGCTCTTCTGGAAACACCATATATTTT	CASSLSSQGGSSGNTIYF
-	TRBV5-6	TRBJ2-7	-	TGTGCCAGCAGCTTGGCCCCCCGGACGGTGCAGGAGCAGTACTTC	CASSLAPRTVQEQYF
few	TRBV6-4	TRBJ2-7	-	TGTGCCAGCAAGTGGGACAAGATCTACGAGCAGTACTTC	CASKWDKIYEQYF
-	TRBV30	TRBJ2-7	TRBD1	TGTGCCTGCAATGCGGGACAGGGGGCAGGTGAGCAGTACTTC	CACNAGQGAGEQYF
-	TRBV7-2	TRBJ2-7	-	TGTGCCAGCAGCTTAGGCCCACCTAAGAACTACGAGCAGTACTTC	CASSLGPPKNYEQYF
-	TRBV27	TRBJ2-7	TRBD2	TGTGCCAGCAGTGGGACTAGCGGGTACGAGCAGTACTTC	CASSGTSGYEQYF
-	TRBV11-2	TRBJ2-1	TRBD2	TGTGCCAGCAGCTTAGGGGCTAGCGGGGGTGTGTACAATGAGCAGTTCTTC	CASSLGASGGVYNEQFF
few	TRBV14	TRBJ2-7	-	TGTGCCAGCAGCCAACTAAGGGGTACCTACGAGCAGTACTTC	CASSQLRGTYEQYF
-	TRBV6-1	TRBJ2-7	TRBD1	TGTGCCAGCATCCCGGGACAGGGGAACTGGGAGCAGTACTTC	CASIPGQGNWEQYF
-	TRBV27	TRBJ1-5	-	TGTGCCAGCAGTTTGCGCCGCACAGATAGCAATCAGCCCCAGCATTTT	CASSLRRTDSNQPQHF
-	TRBV7-2	TRBJ2-1	TRBD1	TGTGCCAGCAGCAAGGGACAGGGTTACAATGAGCAGTTCTTC	CASSKGQGYNEQFF
-	TRBV7-8	TRBJ2-7	TRBD1	TGTGCCAGCAGTCGCGGGGGACAGGGTTTGAACGAGCAGTACTTC	CASSRGGQGLNEQYF
once	TRBV2	TRBJ2-7	TRBD1	TGTGCCAGCAGTGATCGGCAGGGGGCCCACGAGCAGTACTTC	CASSDRQGAHEQYF
few	TRBV21-1	TRBJ2-1	-	TGTGCCAGCAGCAGATCCGGGACTAGCGGGAGCTACCTGAATGAGCAGTTCTTC	CASSRSGTSGSYLNEQFF